Listed below are T cell receptor beta chains from one sample, sequenced in a study of blood T cells in healthy people across ages. Using its own MiXCR run on the 5' RACE reads, TCRdb lists one record per CDR3 protein. The profile shows about 1,000,000 distinct CDR3 sequences, 45% of them singletons. The sample was blood. The receptors originated from a woman in her sixties or seventies in good health. CDR3s leave out the opening cysteine and the closing phenylalanine or tryptophan. The order of the fields is J gene, CDR3 length, V gene, CDR3 protein.

j_gene: NA
len: 12
v_gene: TRBV6-5
CDR3aa: ASSAPYRDETQY

j_gene: TRBJ2-3
len: 11
v_gene: TRBV2
CDR3aa: AGSAGFTDTQY

j_gene: TRBJ2-3
len: 14
v_gene: TRBV27
CDR3aa: ASSSHSGSSTDTQY

j_gene: TRBJ2-5
len: 11
v_gene: TRBV29-1
CDR3aa: SVPGQALWAQY

j_gene: TRBJ2-7
len: 11
v_gene: TRBV11-2
CDR3aa: ATQLTGGWEQY

j_gene: TRBJ2-5
len: 13
v_gene: TRBV29-1
CDR3aa: SAQGTGHGLNEQY

j_gene: TRBJ2-7
len: 13
v_gene: TRBV20-1
CDR3aa: SATPSSGLTYEQY

j_gene: TRBJ2-7
len: 18
v_gene: TRBV10-3
CDR3aa: AISELSTSGRIAGVNEQY

j_gene: TRBJ2-5
len: 15
v_gene: TRBV12-3/TRBV12-4
CDR3aa: ASSLGLRLAGQETQY

j_gene: TRBJ2-1
len: 14
v_gene: TRBV25-1
CDR3aa: ASSKPGLRSYNEQF

j_gene: TRBJ2-7
len: 15
v_gene: TRBV7-8
CDR3aa: ASSLVAAVAGDHEQY

j_gene: TRBJ2-7
len: 18
v_gene: TRBV4-2
CDR3aa: ASSQAGTGERVDLSYEQY

j_gene: TRBJ2-3
len: 13
v_gene: TRBV28
CDR3aa: ASSLSTSGVDTQY

j_gene: TRBJ2-1
len: 13
v_gene: TRBV5-1
CDR3aa: ASSLGTGRSKEQF

j_gene: TRBJ2-7
len: 12
v_gene: TRBV20-1
CDR3aa: SASRRRVAYEQY

j_gene: TRBJ1-4
len: 12
v_gene: TRBV27
CDR3aa: ASSLSSYNEKLF

j_gene: TRBJ1-1
len: 11
v_gene: TRBV29-1
CDR3aa: SVEERQGTEAF

j_gene: TRBJ1-6
len: 12
v_gene: TRBV5-1
CDR3aa: ASKLSEGLSPLH

j_gene: TRBJ2-5
len: 16
v_gene: TRBV20-1
CDR3aa: SARDQGGLTVGQETQY

j_gene: TRBJ2-1
len: 14
v_gene: TRBV5-1
CDR3aa: ASSLQSGTTVNEQF

j_gene: TRBJ2-5
len: 11
v_gene: TRBV20-1
CDR3aa: SARVLAAETQY

j_gene: TRBJ2-4
len: 13
v_gene: TRBV5-1
CDR3aa: ASSLEQGGKNIQY

j_gene: TRBJ2-7
len: 10
v_gene: TRBV28
CDR3aa: AIQNPMGEQY

j_gene: TRBJ1-5
len: 12
v_gene: TRBV2
CDR3aa: ASSEALPGSIKH

j_gene: TRBJ2-4
len: 13
v_gene: TRBV7-9
CDR3aa: ASSSSGIGQNIQY

j_gene: TRBJ2-4
len: 12
v_gene: TRBV20-1
CDR3aa: SASQGGGKNIQY

j_gene: TRBJ2-3
len: 12
v_gene: TRBV10-3
CDR3aa: AISVSGSTDTQY

j_gene: TRBJ2-5
len: 10
v_gene: TRBV20-1
CDR3aa: SALSGSREQY

j_gene: TRBJ2-1
len: 13
v_gene: TRBV3-1
CDR3aa: ASRNSGRAVDEQF

j_gene: TRBJ2-5
len: 14
v_gene: TRBV7-9
CDR3aa: ASSQTGTSGRETQY

j_gene: TRBJ1-5
len: 10
v_gene: TRBV29-1
CDR3aa: SVEAPSGTQH

j_gene: TRBJ2-2
len: 14
v_gene: TRBV6-2/TRBV6-3
CDR3aa: ASSYSRTGGTGELF

j_gene: TRBJ2-3
len: 13
v_gene: TRBV5-1
CDR3aa: ARSGRAESFGTRY

j_gene: TRBJ1-2
len: 17
v_gene: TRBV4-2
CDR3aa: ASSQDEGVGAVEDYGYT

j_gene: TRBJ2-1
len: 15
v_gene: TRBV6-6
CDR3aa: ASSYPHSGLGFNEQF

j_gene: TRBJ2-1
len: 13
v_gene: TRBV29-1
CDR3aa: SVGTSGSLTAGAF

j_gene: TRBJ1-1
len: 11
v_gene: TRBV7-3
CDR3aa: ASSLMGDTEAF

j_gene: TRBJ2-7
len: 11
v_gene: TRBV30
CDR3aa: AWAFSSSYEQY

j_gene: TRBJ2-1
len: 12
v_gene: TRBV10-3
CDR3aa: AISERGPHNEQF

j_gene: NA
len: 11
v_gene: TRBV20-1
CDR3aa: SARLTGLDEQY

j_gene: TRBJ2-3
len: 13
v_gene: TRBV20-1
CDR3aa: SAILLIAGTDTQY

j_gene: TRBJ1-2
len: 12
v_gene: TRBV20-1
CDR3aa: SAREASFPHGYT

j_gene: TRBJ2-1
len: 7
v_gene: TRBV30
CDR3aa: AWSVPPF

j_gene: TRBJ2-3
len: 10
v_gene: TRBV10-2
CDR3aa: ASGLRGDTQY

j_gene: TRBJ2-7
len: 13
v_gene: TRBV10-3
CDR3aa: AISESSGGTYEQY

j_gene: TRBJ2-1
len: 15
v_gene: TRBV12-3/TRBV12-4
CDR3aa: ASSPRSTGTRRNEQF

j_gene: TRBJ2-3
len: 12
v_gene: TRBV3-1
CDR3aa: ASGTSGSLNTQY

j_gene: TRBJ2-1
len: 12
v_gene: TRBV3-1
CDR3aa: ASSLRRVGNEQF

j_gene: NA
len: 15
v_gene: TRBV20-1
CDR3aa: SATRGHSGITEETQY

j_gene: TRBJ2-7
len: 13
v_gene: TRBV5-1
CDR3aa: ASSLSGSHPYEQY

j_gene: TRBJ1-2
len: 14
v_gene: TRBV12-3/TRBV12-4
CDR3aa: ASSPGREAPNYGYT

j_gene: TRBJ1-2
len: 12
v_gene: TRBV25-1
CDR3aa: ASRGTGALGGYT